This T cell receptor beta chain was found in a study of cytomegalovirus exposure and HLA in healthy donors. Study-wide context: Within an early data release were 80 million to 90 million unique TCRs drawn from HLA-typed donors.

This clone has a handful of counts. Its target is unknown. The same CDR3 also results from other DNA sequences found in this sample. Study conclusions and caveats: The study listed 150 to 200 cytomegalovirus-associated TCR beta chains.

The germline V gene has CDR1 GTSNPN and CDR2 SVGIG (reference sequence). The CDR3 contains 13 residues. V shed 0 bases and J 5 bases; nucleotides not matched to a gene: 0. Vbeta (60) and Jbeta (13) primers were used in the PCR. Produced via immunoSEQ multiplex PCR; TCRdb's table is partial and in-frame only. The sample lists some 150,000 clones, around 75% occurring once. This sequence originates from a man in his forties in good health and CMV-seronegative. The sequencing sample was made of PBMCs. The chain recombines TRBV30 with TRBJ1-5; 8 bases are shared with TRBD1. The CDR3 DNA sequence: TGTGCCTGGAGTGTACAGGGGGATCAGCCCCAGCATTTT. It encodes CAWSVQGDQPQHF.